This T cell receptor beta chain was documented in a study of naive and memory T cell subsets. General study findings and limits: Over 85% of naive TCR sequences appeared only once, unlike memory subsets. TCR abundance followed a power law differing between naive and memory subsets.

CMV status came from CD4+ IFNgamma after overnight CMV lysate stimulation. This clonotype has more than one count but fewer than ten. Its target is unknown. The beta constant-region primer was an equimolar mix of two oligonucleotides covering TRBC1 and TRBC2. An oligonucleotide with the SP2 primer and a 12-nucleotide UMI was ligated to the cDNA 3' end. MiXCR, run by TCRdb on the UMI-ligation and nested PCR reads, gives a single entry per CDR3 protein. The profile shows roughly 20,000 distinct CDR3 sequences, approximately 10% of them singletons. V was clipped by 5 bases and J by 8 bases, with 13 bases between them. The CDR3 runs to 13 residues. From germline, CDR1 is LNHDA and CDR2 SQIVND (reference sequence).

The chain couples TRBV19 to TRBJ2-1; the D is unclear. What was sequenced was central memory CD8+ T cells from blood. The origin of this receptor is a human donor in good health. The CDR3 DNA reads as TGTGCCAGTAGTCGAAGGAGTTCGGATGAGCAGTTCTTC. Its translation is CASSRRSSDEQFF.